This is a list of T cell receptor beta chains from one sample in a study of T cell responses to AZD1222 COVID-19 vaccine. Sequencing was performed with immunoSEQ multiplex PCR; in TCRdb, only in-frame clones are kept and a portion is missing. In the table there are tens of thousands of clones, 65% to 85% of which are singletons. The sample here was peripheral blood, taken on day 0 of AZD1222 vaccination. The receptor set was obtained from an adult in good health. Each CDR3 is given with its conserved first and last residue. D genes are given only for firm matches. Where a row states a size, it is once, few, many or the class of an expanded clone; other rows omit it.

abundance: NA; d_gene: NA; j_gene: TRBJ1-1; v_gene: TRBV5-4; CDR3aa: CASSLGAEAFF; CDR3nt: TGTGCCAGCAGCTTGGGTGCTGAAGCTTTCTTT
abundance: NA; d_gene: NA; j_gene: TRBJ1-2; v_gene: TRBV15; CDR3aa: CATSRDYGPSGGDGYTF; CDR3nt: TGTGCCACCAGCAGAGATTATGGTCCGTCGGGAGGGGACGGCTACACCTTC
abundance: once; d_gene: TRBD1; j_gene: TRBJ1-2; v_gene: TRBV7-2; CDR3aa: CASSQGGNYGYTF; CDR3nt: TGTGCCAGCAGCCAGGGGGGGAACTATGGCTACACCTTC
abundance: NA; d_gene: NA; j_gene: TRBJ1-1; v_gene: TRBV6-5; CDR3aa: CASSTTKDTEAFF; CDR3nt: TGTGCCAGCAGTACCACAAAGGATACTGAAGCTTTCTTT
abundance: once; d_gene: NA; j_gene: TRBJ2-7; v_gene: TRBV29-1; CDR3aa: CSVGREYYEQYF; CDR3nt: TGCAGCGTTGGACGGGAATACTACGAGCAGTACTTC
abundance: NA; d_gene: TRBD2; j_gene: TRBJ2-3; v_gene: TRBV7-2; CDR3aa: CASSLDSGTGGDTQYF; CDR3nt: TGTGCCAGCAGCTTAGATAGCGGGACGGGGGGAGATACGCAGTATTTT
abundance: once; d_gene: NA; j_gene: TRBJ1-1; v_gene: TRBV5-6; CDR3aa: CASSLAAGQAFF; CDR3nt: TGTGCCAGCAGCTTGGCCGCGGGGCAAGCTTTCTTT
abundance: NA; d_gene: NA; j_gene: TRBJ2-1; v_gene: TRBV24-1; CDR3aa: CATSEGQLYNEQFF; CDR3nt: TGTGCCACCAGTGAAGGACAGCTTTACAATGAGCAGTTCTTC
abundance: NA; d_gene: TRBD2; j_gene: TRBJ2-7; v_gene: TRBV27; CDR3aa: CASSTNGLAGGTPSYEQYF; CDR3nt: TGTGCCAGCAGCACAAACGGACTAGCGGGAGGTACCCCCTCCTACGAGCAGTACTTC
abundance: NA; d_gene: TRBD1; j_gene: TRBJ1-5; v_gene: TRBV7-9; CDR3aa: CASSAGQGYSNQPQHF; CDR3nt: TGTGCCAGCAGCGCGGGACAGGGATATAGCAATCAGCCCCAGCATTTT
abundance: few; d_gene: NA; j_gene: TRBJ2-6; v_gene: TRBV9; CDR3aa: CASSVDLPTGANVLTF; CDR3nt: TGTGCCAGCAGCGTAGACCTGCCTACTGGGGCCAACGTCCTGACTTTC
abundance: NA; d_gene: TRBD2; j_gene: TRBJ2-7; v_gene: TRBV3-1/TRBV3-2; CDR3aa: CASSQSGRHEQYF; CDR3nt: TGTGCCAGCAGTCAGAGCGGGAGGCACGAGCAGTACTTC
abundance: NA; d_gene: NA; j_gene: TRBJ1-4; v_gene: TRBV7-2; CDR3aa: CASSYSTLSAEKLFF; CDR3nt: TGTGCCAGCAGCTATTCAACATTATCGGCGGAAAAACTGTTTTTT
abundance: once; d_gene: NA; j_gene: TRBJ2-7; v_gene: TRBV6-5; CDR3aa: CASSIIPYEQYF; CDR3nt: TGTGCCAGCAGTATCATACCCTACGAGCAGTACTTC
abundance: once; d_gene: NA; j_gene: TRBJ1-1; v_gene: TRBV7-9; CDR3aa: CASSIQGMNTEAFF; CDR3nt: TGTGCCAGCAGTATACAGGGAATGAACACTGAAGCTTTCTTT
abundance: NA; d_gene: NA; j_gene: TRBJ2-2; v_gene: TRBV6-5; CDR3aa: CASSYSSVRQSMELFF; CDR3nt: TGTGCCAGCAGTTACTCTTCTGTTCGACAGTCAATGGAGCTGTTTTTT
abundance: NA; d_gene: NA; j_gene: TRBJ1-2; v_gene: TRBV27; CDR3aa: CASSFTSGNYGYTF; CDR3nt: TGTGCCAGCAGTTTTACCTCCGGGAACTATGGCTACACCTTC
abundance: NA; d_gene: NA; j_gene: TRBJ1-1; v_gene: TRBV2; CDR3aa: CASIYGGETEAFF; CDR3nt: TGTGCCAGCATCTACGGGGGGGAGACTGAAGCTTTCTTT
abundance: NA; d_gene: TRBD2; j_gene: TRBJ2-2; v_gene: TRBV23-1; CDR3aa: CASSQTRSRSGGNTGELFF; CDR3nt: TGCGCCAGCAGTCAAACGCGTTCGAGGAGCGGGGGGAACACCGGGGAGCTGTTTTTT
abundance: NA; d_gene: NA; j_gene: TRBJ2-1; v_gene: TRBV21-1; CDR3aa: CASSKALAGARYNEQFF; CDR3nt: TGTGCCAGCAGCAAAGCACTAGCGGGGGCAAGGTACAATGAGCAGTTCTTC
abundance: NA; d_gene: NA; j_gene: TRBJ2-3; v_gene: TRBV14; CDR3aa: CAGSQGPFVASSTDTQYF; CDR3nt: TGTGCCGGCAGCCAAGGACCCTTTGTGGCGAGTTCCACAGATACGCAGTATTTT
abundance: NA; d_gene: NA; j_gene: TRBJ2-7; v_gene: TRBV4-3; CDR3aa: CASSPGVGRSYEQYF; CDR3nt: TGCGCCAGCAGCCCAGGTGTGGGGCGATCCTACGAGCAGTACTTC
abundance: NA; d_gene: TRBD1; j_gene: TRBJ1-5; v_gene: TRBV27; CDR3aa: CASSWGQGFQPQHF; CDR3nt: TGTGCCAGCAGTTGGGGACAGGGTTTTCAGCCCCAGCATTTT
abundance: NA; d_gene: TRBD1; j_gene: TRBJ2-5; v_gene: TRBV7-3; CDR3aa: CASSSGTGEETQYF; CDR3nt: TGTGCCAGCAGCAGTGGGACAGGGGAAGAGACCCAGTACTTC
abundance: NA; d_gene: NA; j_gene: TRBJ2-5; v_gene: TRBV7-9; CDR3aa: CASSSGRTLLQETQYF; CDR3nt: TGTGCCAGCAGCTCCGGACGAACCCTCCTCCAAGAGACCCAGTACTTC
abundance: once; d_gene: NA; j_gene: TRBJ2-6; v_gene: TRBV3-1/TRBV3-2; CDR3aa: CASSHLGSGANVLTF; CDR3nt: TGTGCCAGCAGCCACTTGGGTTCTGGGGCCAACGTCCTGACTTTC
abundance: NA; d_gene: TRBD2; j_gene: TRBJ2-3; v_gene: TRBV19; CDR3aa: CASSTSGGLTDTQYF; CDR3nt: TGTGCCAGTAGTACGAGCGGGGGGCTTACAGATACGCAGTATTTT
abundance: NA; d_gene: NA; j_gene: TRBJ2-7; v_gene: TRBV24-1; CDR3aa: CATSDFGGFEQYF; CDR3nt: TGTGCCACCAGTGATTTTGGGGGATTCGAGCAGTACTTC
abundance: NA; d_gene: NA; j_gene: TRBJ2-1; v_gene: TRBV21-1; CDR3aa: CASSKNRDRGLYNEQFF; CDR3nt: TGTGCCAGCAGCAAAAACCGGGACAGGGGGCTCTACAATGAGCAGTTCTTC
abundance: NA; d_gene: NA; j_gene: TRBJ1-2; v_gene: TRBV15; CDR3aa: CATSIRVGYGYTF; CDR3nt: TGTGCCACCAGCATCAGGGTGGGCTATGGCTACACCTTC
abundance: few; d_gene: NA; j_gene: TRBJ1-2; v_gene: TRBV6-1; CDR3aa: CASSEAGGGGYTF; CDR3nt: TGTGCCAGCAGTGAAGCGGGGGGAGGGGGCTACACCTTC
abundance: NA; d_gene: NA; j_gene: TRBJ2-5; v_gene: TRBV12-5; CDR3aa: CASGFGQRETQYF; CDR3nt: TGTGCTAGTGGTTTCGGGCAAAGAGAGACCCAGTACTTC
abundance: NA; d_gene: TRBD1; j_gene: TRBJ1-2; v_gene: TRBV28; CDR3aa: CASRISITGAYGYTF; CDR3nt: TGTGCCAGCAGAATCTCAATTACAGGGGCCTATGGCTACACCTTC
abundance: few; d_gene: NA; j_gene: TRBJ1-3; v_gene: TRBV29-1; CDR3aa: CSVVGGTSGNTIYF; CDR3nt: TGCAGCGTTGTGGGCGGAACCTCTGGAAACACCATATATTTT
abundance: NA; d_gene: NA; j_gene: TRBJ1-1; v_gene: TRBV5-1; CDR3aa: CASSSGVSNTEAFF; CDR3nt: TGCGCCAGCAGCTCAGGGGTTTCCAACACTGAAGCTTTCTTT
abundance: NA; d_gene: TRBD2; j_gene: TRBJ2-1; v_gene: TRBV7-3; CDR3aa: CASSAGTSGSYNEQFF; CDR3nt: TGTGCCAGCAGCGCCGGGACTAGCGGGAGCTACAATGAGCAGTTCTTC